These 5 T cell receptor beta chains share one sample of origin, sequenced in a study of cytomegalovirus exposure and HLA in healthy donors. This PCR relied on a set of 60 Vbeta primers and 13 Jbeta primers. Using immunoSEQ multiplex PCR, the repertoire was profiled, and TCRdb retains in-frame clones only, with some absent. The table lists around 190,000 clones, around 75% of them singletons, with roughly 1.4% in the top ten. Sequenced sample: PBMCs. The receptor set was obtained from a woman aged 45 to 65 in good health and CMV-seronegative.

The V call is TRBV15, the J call TRBJ2-2; D is unresolved. V was cut by 5 bases and J by 3 bases, with 10 bases left in between. This CDR3 region has 14 residues. The V gene's germline CDR1 is LNHNV and CDR2 YYDKDF (reference sequence). The CDR3, as DNA: TGTGCCACCAGCCGGCAGCGTTACACCGGGGAGCTGTTTTTT. This gives the protein CATSRQRYTGELFF.

The chain links TRBV7-2 to TRBJ2-5; 10 bases are a match to TRBD2. CDR1 is SGHTA and CDR2 is FQGNSA in the germline V gene. Germline trimming cut 1 base from V and 5 bases from J; bases unmatched to any gene: 7. The length of the CDR3 is 16 residues. CDR3 sequence (DNA): TGTGCCAGCAGCTTAGTAGTAGCGGGGGGTAGGGAGACCCAGTACTTC. Translation: CASSLVVAGGRETQYF.

The genes are TRBV6-1 and TRBJ2-1, with D possibly being TRBD2 (5 bases). Germline V gives CDR1 MNHNS, CDR2 SASEGT. V gave up 4 bases and J gave up 9 bases, with 19 bases separating them. The CDR3 spans 15 residues. The CDR3 region has the DNA TGTGCCAGCAGTGGAGGGCCGGTCACCCACCCTGAGCAGTTCTTC. It is translated as CASSGGPVTHPEQFF.

This chain links TRBV5-1 with TRBJ1-3; 8 bases agree with TRBD1. Germline V gives CDR1 SGHRS, CDR2 YFSETQ. Germline trimming cut 3 bases from V and 0 bases from J; bases unmatched to any gene: 5. CDR3 length equals 16 residues. In nucleotides, the CDR3 is TGCGCCAGCAGCTGGGGGACAGGCAACTCTGGAAACACCATATATTTT. It is translated as CASSWGTGNSGNTIYF.

V is TRBV27 and J is TRBJ2-5; TRBD2 agrees at 8 bases. V shed 6 bases, J shed 5 bases, and the junction held 14 bases outside the gene matches. Germline CDR1 MNHEY, CDR2 SMNVEV (reference sequence). The length of the CDR3 is 16 residues. The CDR3 DNA is TGTGCCAGCAGGCTCCTCTCTTCGGGGGGGCGGGAGACCCAGTACTTC. It translates to CASRLLSSGGRETQYF.